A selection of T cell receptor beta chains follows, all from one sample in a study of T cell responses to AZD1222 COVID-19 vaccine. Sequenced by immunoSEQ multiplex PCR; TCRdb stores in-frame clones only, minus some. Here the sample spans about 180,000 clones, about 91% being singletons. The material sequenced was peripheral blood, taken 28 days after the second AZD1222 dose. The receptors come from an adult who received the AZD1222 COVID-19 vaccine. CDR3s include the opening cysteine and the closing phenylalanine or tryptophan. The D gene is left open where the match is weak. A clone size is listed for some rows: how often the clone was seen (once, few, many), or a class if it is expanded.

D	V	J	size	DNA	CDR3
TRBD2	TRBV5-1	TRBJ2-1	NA	TGCGCCAGCAGCTACGGACTAGCGGGGGGCTTATACAATGAGCAGTTCTTC	CASSYGLAGGLYNEQFF
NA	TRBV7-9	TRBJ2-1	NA	TGTGCCAGCAGCTTAGAGGGGCCCGCTTACAATGAGCAGTTCTTC	CASSLEGPAYNEQFF
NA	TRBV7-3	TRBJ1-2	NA	TGTGCCAGCAGCCCTGGTGGACAGAGGGCTAACTATGGCTACACCTTC	CASSPGGQRANYGYTF
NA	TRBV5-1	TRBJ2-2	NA	TGCGCCAGCAGCTTGCACAGGGTGAACACCGGGGAGCTGTTTTTT	CASSLHRVNTGELFF
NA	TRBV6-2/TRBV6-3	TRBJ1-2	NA	TGTGCCAGCAGTTACTCTTGGACTAAAAGGGATGGCTACACCTTC	CASSYSWTKRDGYTF
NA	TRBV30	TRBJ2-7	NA	TGTGCCTGGACCTCTAGGGGACACCTTATCTACGAGCAGTACTTC	CAWTSRGHLIYEQYF
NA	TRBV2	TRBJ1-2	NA	TGTGCCAGCAGTCTTGGGGGCCCGGGCCCATATGGCTACACCTTC	CASSLGGPGPYGYTF
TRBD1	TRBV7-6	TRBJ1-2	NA	TGTGCCAGCAGCCTAGGGGATTTCGGGACAGGGTATGGCTACACCTTC	CASSLGDFGTGYGYTF
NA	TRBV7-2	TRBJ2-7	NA	TGTGCCAGCAGCGCCGCCGGGACTGGACCCTACGAGCAGTACTTC	CASSAAGTGPYEQYF
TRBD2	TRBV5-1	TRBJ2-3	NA	TGCGCCAGCAGCTTGGCCGCCGGGAGGGGCACAGATACGCAGTATTTT	CASSLAAGRGTDTQYF
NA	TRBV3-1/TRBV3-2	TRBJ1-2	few	TGTGCCAGCAGCCTAGGGGGGACCAACTATGGCTACACCTTC	CASSLGGTNYGYTF
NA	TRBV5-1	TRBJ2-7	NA	TGCGCCAGCAGCTTGCTACCAGTAACCTACGAGCAGTACTTC	CASSLLPVTYEQYF
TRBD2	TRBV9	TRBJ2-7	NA	TGTGCCAGCAGCCCCCAACCGGGACTAGCGGGGGGCGAGCAGTACTTC	CASSPQPGLAGGEQYF
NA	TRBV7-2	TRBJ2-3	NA	TGTGCCAGCAGCTCTGCGGGGGCCACAGATACGCAGTATTTT	CASSSAGATDTQYF
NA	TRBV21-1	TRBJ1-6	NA	TGTGCCAGCACCTCCACGCGAAACAGTTCCAATTCACCCCTCCACTTT	CASTSTRNSSNSPLHF
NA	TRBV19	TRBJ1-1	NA	TGTGCCAGTAGTATAGACCCAGGTGAAGCTTTCTTT	CASSIDPGEAFF
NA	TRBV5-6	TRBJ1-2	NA	TGTGCCAGCGGATCGACAACTGGTCCCAACTATGGCTACACCTTC	CASGSTTGPNYGYTF
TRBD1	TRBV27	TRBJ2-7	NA	TGTGCCAGCAGTAGAAAGACAGGGGGCCCCTACGAGCAGTACTTC	CASSRKTGGPYEQYF
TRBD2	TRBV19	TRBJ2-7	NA	TGTGCCAGTAGTCATCGGGGGGACTCGACTTACTCCTACGAGCAGTACTTC	CASSHRGDSTYSYEQYF
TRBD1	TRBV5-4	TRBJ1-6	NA	TGTGCCAGCAGCGGAACCGGGACAGGGGTTTTAGATTCACCCCTCCACTTT	CASSGTGTGVLDSPLHF
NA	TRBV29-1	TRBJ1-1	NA	TGCAGCGTTTGCCGACATCTCGATATGAACACTGAAGCTTTCTTT	CSVCRHLDMNTEAFF
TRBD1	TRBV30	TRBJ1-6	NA	TGTGCCTGGAGCCGGGACAGGGGAGGTTCACCCCTCCACTTT	CAWSRDRGGSPLHF
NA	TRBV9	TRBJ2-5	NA	TGTGCCAGCAGCGTAGGTCCCACTAGCCGCGAGACCCAGTACTTC	CASSVGPTSRETQYF
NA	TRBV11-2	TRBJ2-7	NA	TGTGCCAGCAGCTTATCCACCTACGAGCAGTACTTC	CASSLSTYEQYF
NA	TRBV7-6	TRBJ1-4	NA	TGTGCCAGCAGCTTAGGCCAGCTTAATGAAAAACTGTTTTTT	CASSLGQLNEKLFF
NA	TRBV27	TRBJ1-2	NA	TGTGCCAGCAGTTCGAACAGTATGAGACAGGCGACATCCTATGGCTACACCTTC	CASSSNSMRQATSYGYTF
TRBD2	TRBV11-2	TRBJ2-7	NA	TGTGCCAGCAGCTTAGAGGGGGGGGAAGAGCAGTACTTC	CASSLEGGEEQYF
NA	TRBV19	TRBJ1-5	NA	TGTGCCAGTAGTGGCTTTAATCAGCCCCAGCATTTT	CASSGFNQPQHF
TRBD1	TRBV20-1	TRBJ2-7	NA	TGCAGTGCTAGTTCGGGGACAGGGGTCCACGAGCAGTACTTC	CSASSGTGVHEQYF
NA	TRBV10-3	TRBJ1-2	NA	TGTGCCATCAGTCTTGAGGGGTCCTCCACCTATGGCTACACCTTC	CAISLEGSSTYGYTF
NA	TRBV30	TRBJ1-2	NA	TGTGCCTGGAGTGTGGGGGGGCAGGGCTATGGCTACACCTTC	CAWSVGGQGYGYTF
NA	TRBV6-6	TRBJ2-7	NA	TGTGCCAGCAGTTTGAAGGGGGGCTACGAGCAGTACTTC	CASSLKGGYEQYF
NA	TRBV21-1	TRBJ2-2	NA	TGTGCCAGCCCGCGGGGTAGCGGGGGCCGCAAAGTGTGCGGGGAGCTGTTTTTT	CASPRGSGGRKVCGELFF
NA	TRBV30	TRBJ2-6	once	TGTGCCTGGAGTACGGGGGTAGGGGCCAACGTCCTGACTTTC	CAWSTGVGANVLTF
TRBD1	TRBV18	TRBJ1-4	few	TGTGCCAGCTCACCAAAGAAAAGACAGGGCAATGAAAAACTGTTTTTT	CASSPKKRQGNEKLFF
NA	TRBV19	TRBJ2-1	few	TGTGCCAGTAGTAAGCACCGGGATCGCGGGGCGTACAATGAGCAGTTCTTC	CASSKHRDRGAYNEQFF
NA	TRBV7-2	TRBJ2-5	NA	TGTGCCAGCAGCTTAGGAGGGCGAGTGCAAGAGACCCAGTACTTC	CASSLGGRVQETQYF
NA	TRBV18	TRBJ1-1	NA	TGTGCCAGCTCACCGCGGTTGGCTGAAGCTTTCTTT	CASSPRLAEAFF
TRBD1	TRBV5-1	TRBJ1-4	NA	TGCGCCAGCAAGAGGGTCCAGGGGGCTAATGAAAAACTGTTTTTT	CASKRVQGANEKLFF
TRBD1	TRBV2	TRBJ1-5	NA	TGTGCCAGCAGTGAATTCGGACAGGGGACTCAGCCCCAGCATTTT	CASSEFGQGTQPQHF
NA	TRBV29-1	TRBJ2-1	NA	TGCAGCGTTGACGGTCTGAGAAATGAGCAGTTCTTC	CSVDGLRNEQFF
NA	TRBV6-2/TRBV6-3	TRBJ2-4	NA	TGTGCCAGCAGCGACCCAGGGGTAGCCAAAAACATTCAGTACTTC	CASSDPGVAKNIQYF
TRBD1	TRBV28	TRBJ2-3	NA	TGTGCCAGCAGTTGGCCAGGGGGCCAAGATACGCAGTATTTT	CASSWPGGQDTQYF
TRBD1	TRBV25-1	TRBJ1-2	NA	TGTGCCAGCAGTAAAGGACAGGGAGATAACTATGGCTACACCTTC	CASSKGQGDNYGYTF
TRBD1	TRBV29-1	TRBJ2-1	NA	TGCAGCGTTGACAGGGGGCAAGGGAATGAGCAGTTCTTC	CSVDRGQGNEQFF
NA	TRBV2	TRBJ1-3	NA	TGTGCCAGCAGTCACCGGGCCCCGCTGGGCTCTGGAAACACCATATATTTT	CASSHRAPLGSGNTIYF
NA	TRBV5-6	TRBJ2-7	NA	TGTGCCAGCAGCCTGGGGCGGTTCTACGAGCAGTACTTC	CASSLGRFYEQYF
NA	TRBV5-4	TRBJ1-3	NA	TGTGCCAGCAGCTCGACAGCCGACTCTGGAAACACCATATATTTT	CASSSTADSGNTIYF
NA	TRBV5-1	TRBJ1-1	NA	TGCGCCAGCAGCTACAGAATGAACACTGAAGCTTTCTTT	CASSYRMNTEAFF
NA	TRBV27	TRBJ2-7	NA	TGTGCCAGCAGTTCCCAGGCCGGGGAGCAGTACTTC	CASSSQAGEQYF
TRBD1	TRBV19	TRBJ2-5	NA	TGTGCCAGTAGTATGTTGGCAGGGGGTAGGAAGACCCAGTACTTC	CASSMLAGGRKTQYF
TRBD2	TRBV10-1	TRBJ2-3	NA	TGCGCCAGCAGTGATTATAGCGGGGGTGACAGGGATACGCAGTATTTT	CASSDYSGGDRDTQYF
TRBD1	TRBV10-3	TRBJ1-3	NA	TGTGCCATCACTCGAAAGGGGGCCCCTGGAAACACCATATATTTT	CAITRKGAPGNTIYF
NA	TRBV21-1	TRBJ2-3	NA	TGTGCCAGCAGCAAAGGGACGACAGGGCCGGACCTTTTTTCCTGCACAGATACGCAGTATTTT	CASSKGTTGPDLFSCTDTQYF
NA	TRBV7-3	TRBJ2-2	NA	TGTGCCAGCAGCTTACGGCCAGGCCAGAACACCGGGGAGCTGTTTTTT	CASSLRPGQNTGELFF
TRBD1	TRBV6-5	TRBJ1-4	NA	TGTGCCAGCAGTCGAACAGGGGTGGAAAAACTGTTTTTT	CASSRTGVEKLFF
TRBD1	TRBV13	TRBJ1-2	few	TGTGCCAGCAGCTATTCCGGGACAGCTACCTTGTCTCCAAATGGCTACACCTTC	CASSYSGTATLSPNGYTF